The 27 T cell receptor beta chains in this list originate from one sample, sequenced in a study of cytomegalovirus exposure and HLA in healthy donors. A multiplex PCR was run with 60 Vbeta primers and 13 Jbeta primers. The table came from immunoSEQ multiplex PCR; TCRdb's copy has only in-frame clones and leaves some out. The table has approximately 200,000 clones, 82% seen once. The source material was PBMCs. The receptors here all came from a woman aged 50 to 60 in good health and CMV-seropositive.

This clone was detected once. The chain recombines TRBV5-1 with TRBJ2-3, with 9 nucleotides matching TRBD1. The CDR3 is 15 residues long. Trimming took 2 bases from V and 5 from J; bases not matched to a gene: 6. Germline values: CDR1 SGHRS, CDR2 YFSETQ. CDR3 amino acids: CASSLTGGLGDTQYF. Written as DNA, the CDR3 is TGCGCCAGCAGCTTAACAGGGGGCCTAGGAGATACGCAGTATTTT.

This clone has more than one count but fewer than ten. V and J are TRBV10-3 and TRBJ2-1; TRBD1 agrees at 12 bases. The CDR3 extends over 15 amino acids. From germline, CDR1 is ENHRY and CDR2 SYGVKD. The junction had 7 bases not matched to a gene; V was cut back by 7 bases and J by 6 bases. The CDR3 DNA is TGTGCCATCATCCCGGGACAGGGGGCGATCAATGAGCAGTTCTTC. This translates into CAIIPGQGAINEQFF.

With regard to this clone: Within the sample, other DNA sequences also encode this same CDR3. The genes are TRBV9 and TRBJ2-3, with D possibly matching TRBD2 (6 bases). Germline CDR1 reads SGDLS; CDR2 reads YYNGEE. The CDR3 spans 15 residues. V gave up 2 bases and J gave up 6 bases, with 16 bases separating them. CDR3 bases: TGTGCCAGCAGCGTCGGCGGGGCCGGGGGTGATACGCAGTATTTT. Protein product: CASSVGGAGGDTQYF.

The chain has TRBV19 and TRBJ1-2; D perhaps matches TRBD1 (5 bases). The germline gives CDR1 LNHDA, CDR2 SQIVND (reference sequence). The CDR3 has 13 residues. V was cut by 5 bases and J by 3 bases, with 10 bases left in between. The CDR3 protein is CASSLGGDYGYTF. The CDR3, as DNA: TGTGCCAGTAGTTTGGGAGGGGACTATGGCTACACCTTC.

The chain carries TRBV7-8 and TRBJ2-7, with 7 bases aligning to TRBD2. CDR1 SGHVS and CDR2 FQNEAQ come from the germline V gene. The CDR3 has 15 residues. The V and J ends lost 1 base and 1 base, in that order; junction bases with no gene match: 4. This CDR3 is CASSLVPSGSYEQYF. The CDR3 nucleotides read TGTGCCAGCAGCTTAGTGCCTAGCGGATCCTACGAGCAGTACTTC.

This sequence joins TRBV14 and TRBJ1-5; D perhaps matches TRBD1 (5 bases). Germline V lookup: CDR1 SGHDN, CDR2 FVKESK. The CDR3 is made up of 13 amino acids. Between the trimmed V and J ends, which lost 0 bases and 6 bases, there was a span of 6 bases. The DNA for the CDR3 is TGTGCCAGCAGCCAAGATAGGGGTCAGCCCCAGCATTTT. Translating it yields CASSQDRGQPQHF.

The chain employs TRBV4-1 and TRBJ1-4; the match to TRBD1 covers 12 bases. The CDR3 has 20 residues. Germline loops: CDR1 MGHRA, CDR2 YSYEKL. The V and J ends lost 1 base and 5 bases, in that order; junction bases with no gene match: 14. CDR3 bases: TGCGCCAGCAGCCAAGTCCGCCTGGGGGACAGGGGGCGCCGGAATGAAAAACTGTTTTTT. Translated, it gives CASSQVRLGDRGRRNEKLFF.

This sequence joins TRBV27 and TRBJ2-2, with TRBD2 matching over 15 bases. The CDR3 spans 14 residues. Germline CDR1 reads MNHEY; CDR2 reads SMNVEV (reference sequence). V was clipped by 9 bases and J by 7 bases; unmatched bases: 3. The CDR3 sequence: CASRTSGRDGELFF. CDR3 nucleotide sequence: TGTGCCAGTCGGACTAGCGGGAGGGACGGGGAGCTGTTTTTT.

This chain uses TRBV19 with TRBJ2-3; 9 bases are shared with TRBD2. This CDR3 region has 17 residues. Per germline, CDR1 LNHDA and CDR2 SQIVND (reference sequence). Losses at the gene ends were 5 bases for V and 0 bases for J; bases not matched to a gene: 9. Here the CDR3 reads CASSPDLAGVSTDTQYF. CDR3 in DNA: TGTGCCAGTAGTCCTGATTTAGCGGGGGTTAGCACAGATACGCAGTATTTT.

The rearrangement links TRBV6-5 to TRBJ1-5, with 9 bases aligning to TRBD1. Trimming took 6 bases from V and 3 from J; bases not matched to a gene: 6. Germline lookup yields CDR1 MNHEY and CDR2 SVGAGI. This CDR3 contains 15 residues. The CDR3 DNA reads TGTGCCAGCAGCTGGACAGGGGCCGCCAATCAGCCCCAGCATTTT. This translates into CASSWTGAANQPQHF.

CDR3 amino acids: CASSQDRTGSLETQYF. Written as DNA, the CDR3 is TGCGCCAGCAGCCAAGATAGGACAGGATCGTTAGAGACCCAGTACTTC. V is TRBV4-3 and J is TRBJ2-5, with 7 positions matching TRBD1. V gave up 0 bases and J gave up 4 bases; unmatched junction bases: 8. The CDR3 totals 16 residues. CDR1 is LGHNA and CDR2 is YSLEER in the germline V gene.

As for this clone: At one boundary the junction diverges from the germline segment, which might be a read error. V usage is TRBV30 and J usage is TRBJ2-6, with a possible D match to TRBD2 (7 bases). The germline V gene has CDR1 GTSNPN and CDR2 SVGIG (reference sequence). The CDR3 runs to 13 residues. As DNA, the CDR3 is TGTGCCTGGGCCTTAGGGGGGGCCAACGGCCTGACTTTC. Its translation: CAWALGGANGLTF.

This chain joins TRBV7-2 and TRBJ2-5; unclear D gene. The V end lost 4 bases, the J end lost 1 base, and 13 bases lay between the germline ends. The CDR3 covers 15 residues. CDR1 and CDR2 from the germline V gene are SGHTA and FQGNSA. The CDR3 is CASSSLPSFQETQYF. For the CDR3, the DNA is TGTGCCAGCAGCTCACTACCCAGCTTCCAAGAGACCCAGTACTTC. The complete variable domain, with remaining parts taken from reference TRBV7-2 and TRBJ2-5, reads GAGVSQSPSNKVTEKGKDVELRCDPISGHTALYWYRQSLGQGLEFLIYFQGNSAPDKSGLPSDRFSAERTGGSVSTLTIQRTQQEDSAVYLCASSSLPSFQETQYFGPGTRLLVL.

This clone was counted a single time. The junction differs from germline at one of its ends, possibly a read error. The V call is TRBV7-9, the J call TRBJ1-1; tentatively, D is TRBD1 (5 bases). This CDR3 is 14 amino acids long. CDR1 and CDR2 from the germline V gene are SEHNR and FQNEAQ (reference sequence). Here the CDR3 DNA reads TGTTCCAGCAGCTTTCAGGGCGTGAACACTGAAGCTTTCTTT. It specifies CSSSFQGVNTEAFF.

The V and J genes are TRBV2 and TRBJ2-2; possibly TRBD2 for D (6 bases). There are 14 residues in the CDR3. The V end lost 7 bases, the J end lost 3 bases, and 12 bases lay between the germline ends. Germline CDR1 reads SNHLY; CDR2 reads FYNNEI. CDR3 in DNA: TGTGCCAGCAAACCGGGACTCTACACCGGGGAGCTGTTTTTT. As protein: CASKPGLYTGELFF.

This chain joins TRBV2 and TRBJ1-6; 7 nucleotides line up with TRBD1. Germline loops: CDR1 SNHLY, CDR2 FYNNEI. Losses at the gene ends were 8 bases for V and 7 bases for J; bases not matched to a gene: 5. The length of the CDR3 is 13 residues. The CDR3 sequence is CASWRQGNSPLHF. The CDR3 DNA sequence: TGTGCCAGCTGGAGACAGGGAAATTCACCCCTCCACTTT.

The chain links TRBV25-1 to TRBJ2-1; 9 bases are shared with TRBD1. CDR3 length: 16 amino acids. Per germline, CDR1 MGHDK and CDR2 SYGVNS. V gave up 8 bases and J gave up 4 bases; unmatched junction bases: 12. The CDR3 bases are TGTGCCAGCGGAGCGTGGGTGGGACAGGGATACAATGAGCAGTTCTTC. This gives the protein CASGAWVGQGYNEQFF.

A remark on this clone: At one end the junction does not follow the germline gene, possibly because of a read error. The chain combines TRBV28 with TRBJ2-4; the match to TRBD2 covers 9 bases. The CDR3 loop spans 13 amino acids. CDR1 is MDHEN, CDR2 SYDVKM, per germline. The CDR3 nucleotides are TGTGCCAGCAGTTTGACTAGCGGAAACAGTCAGTACTTC. It is translated as CASSLTSGNSQYF.

This rearrangement joins TRBV27 to TRBJ2-2; TRBD2 is a possible D gene (5 bases). CDR3 length: 15 residues. With 11 bases removed from V and 4 bases from J, the gap between germline ends came to 20 bases. Germline values: CDR1 MNHEY, CDR2 SMNVEV (reference sequence). For the CDR3, the DNA is TGTGCCTCCTCCGGGTCCGGGATTCTCACCGGGGAGCTGTTTTTT. Amino acid sequence: CASSGSGILTGELFF.

In this sample, this clone turned up a few times. The chain joins TRBV6-5 to TRBJ2-7; D is uncertain. Germline assignment: CDR1 MNHEY and CDR2 SVGAGI. The CDR3 is made up of 15 amino acids. Deletions cut 5 bases from V and 7 bases from J, with 21 bases between. The DNA for the CDR3 is TGTGCCAGCAGTACGGAGTTTGTACTTGCGGAGGAGCAGTACTTC. Protein product: CASSTEFVLAEEQYF.

This clone was found a few times. The chain is built from TRBV5-4 and TRBJ2-6; tentative D call: TRBD1 (6 bases). The CDR3 totals 16 residues. The germline V and J ends were trimmed by 4 bases and 0 bases, with 11 bases remaining between them. Germline CDR1 and CDR2: SGHNT and YYREEE (reference sequence). The CDR3 protein is CASSLGQTSGANVLTF. The CDR3 DNA sequence: TGTGCCAGCAGCCTAGGACAGACCTCTGGGGCCAACGTCCTGACTTTC.

The rearrangement joins TRBV5-1 to TRBJ2-1, with 7 bases matching TRBD1. The CDR3 contains 16 residues. Germline V gives CDR1 SGHRS, CDR2 YFSETQ. The trim removed 4 bases at V and 0 bases at J, leaving 7 bases unmatched. The CDR3 DNA reads TGCGCCAGCAGCGACGGGACAGCCAGCTCCTACAATGAGCAGTTCTTC. Translating gives CASSDGTASSYNEQFF.

This clone was detected only a few times. CDR3 nucleotide sequence: TGTGCCAGCAGCGAGACAGTTAGCAATCAGCCCCAGCATTTT. Translating gives CASSETVSNQPQHF. The chain is built from TRBV6-1 and TRBJ1-5, with D tentatively TRBD1 (5 bases). The germline gives CDR1 MNHNS, CDR2 SASEGT. This CDR3 has 14 amino acids. V was clipped by 6 bases and J by 0 bases, with 9 bases between them.

V is TRBV5-1 and J is TRBJ1-3; D gene uncertain. The germline CDR1 and CDR2 sequences are SGHRS and YFSETQ. V was shortened by 0 bases and J by 0 bases, with 7 bases between the two germline ends. The CDR3 is 15 residues long. The CDR3 sequence: CASSLDGSSGNTIYF. CDR3 sequence (DNA): TGCGCCAGCAGCTTGGACGGGTCCTCTGGAAACACCATATATTTT. The variable domain in full, with the rest retrieved from reference TRBV5-1 and TRBJ1-3, is KAGVTQTPRYLIKTRGQQVTLSCSPISGHRSVSWYQQTPGQGLQFLFEYFSETQRNKGNFPGRFSGRQFSNSRSEMNVSTLELGDSALYLCASSLDGSSGNTIYFGEGSWLTVV.

The chain is built from TRBV19 and TRBJ2-1; D may be TRBD1 (7 bases). Germline values: CDR1 LNHDA, CDR2 SQIVND (reference sequence). The CDR3 has 17 amino acids. Trimming shortened V by 1 base and J by 13 bases, and 26 bases separated the two germline ends. This chain's CDR3 is CASSIGAAGGPPSDQFF. Here the CDR3 DNA reads TGTGCCAGTAGTATAGGAGCCGCAGGGGGGCCACCTTCAGACCAGTTCTTC.

This sequence joins TRBV29-1 and TRBJ2-5, with D maybe TRBD1 (6 bases). Germline loops: CDR1 SQVTM, CDR2 ANQGSEA. This CDR3 is built from 11 residues. The ends were cut back, 6 bases at V and 2 bases at J, with 7 bases in the middle. CDR3 residues: CSVGQQETQYF. The CDR3, as DNA: TGCAGCGTCGGACAGCAAGAGACCCAGTACTTC.

This chain joins TRBV7-9 and TRBJ1-2, with 8 bases aligning to TRBD1. This CDR3 has 13 residues. From germline, CDR1 is SEHNR and CDR2 FQNEAQ (reference sequence). The ends lost 1 base at V and 6 bases at J; junction bases unmatched: 1. The CDR3 DNA is TGTGCCAGCAGCTTAGGACAGGGGAATGGCTACACCTTC. Encoded protein: CASSLGQGNGYTF.